The TCR beta chain described here comes from a study of blood T cell repertoires in COVID-19. Study details: Collection of acute and convalescent COVID-19 samples took place in the United States, Italy and Spain.

Assay: immunoSEQ multiplex PCR; the TCRdb copy retains only in-frame clones and omits some. The data hold approximately 670,000 clones, with 85% to 90% observed a single time. CDR3 length: 15 amino acids. V shed 6 bases and J 11 bases; nucleotides not matched to a gene: 16. The germline V gene encodes CDR1 KGHSH and CDR2 LQKENI. The V call is TRBV18, the J call TRBJ1-1; 9 bases fit TRBD1. The sequence came from a woman under 30 with acute or convalescent COVID-19. The source material was peripheral blood. CDR3 sequence reads: CASSPTGQGPGRAFF. The CDR3 bases are TGTGCCAGCTCTCCTACGGGACAGGGCCCCGGCAGGGCTTTCTTT.